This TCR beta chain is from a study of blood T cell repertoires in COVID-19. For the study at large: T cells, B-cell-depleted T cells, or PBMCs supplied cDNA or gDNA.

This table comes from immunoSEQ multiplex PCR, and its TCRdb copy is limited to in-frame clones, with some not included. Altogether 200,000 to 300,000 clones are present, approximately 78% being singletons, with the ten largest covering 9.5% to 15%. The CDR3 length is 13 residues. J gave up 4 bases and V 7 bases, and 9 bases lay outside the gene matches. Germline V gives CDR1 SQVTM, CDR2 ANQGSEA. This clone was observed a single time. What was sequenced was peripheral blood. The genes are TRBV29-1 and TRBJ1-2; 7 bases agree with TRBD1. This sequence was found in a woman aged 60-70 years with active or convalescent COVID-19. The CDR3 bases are TGCAGCGCTGTGTCGGGACAGATCTATGGCTACACCTTC. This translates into CSAVSGQIYGYTF.